This is a list of T cell receptor beta chains from one sample in a study of blood T cell repertoires in COVID-19. Profiled with immunoSEQ multiplex PCR; TCRdb holds only in-frame clones, not every one. The sample holds approximately 260,000 clones; just under 85% are singletons and the top ten take about 9.5%. Sequencing was done on a sample of peripheral blood. The receptors originated from a woman of 80 years or more with acute or convalescent COVID-19. CDR3s include the opening cysteine and the closing phenylalanine or tryptophan. D genes are given only for firm matches. A clone size is listed for some rows: how often the clone was seen (once, few, many), or a class if it is expanded.

>TRBV2|TRBD1|TRBJ1-5|few
TGTGCCAGCCGGGGGACAGGGGGCAATCAGCCCCAGCATTTT
CASRGTGGNQPQHF
>TRBV5-1|NA|TRBJ2-7|NA
TGCGCCAGCAGCTTGGCCGAGAGGTACTACGAGCAGTACTTC
CASSLAERYYEQYF
>TRBV15|NA|TRBJ2-7|NA
TGTGCCACCAGCAGAGTAACAGGGAGCTCCTACGAGCAGTACTTC
CATSRVTGSSYEQYF
>TRBV6-6|NA|TRBJ2-7|NA
TGTGCCAGCAGTCTTCCGTCTATTGAGCAGTACTTC
CASSLPSIEQYF
>TRBV7-2|NA|TRBJ1-1|NA
TGTGCCAGCAGCACAACAGGGTTCACTGAAGCTTTCTTT
CASSTTGFTEAFF
>TRBV28|NA|TRBJ2-1|NA
TGTGCCAGCAGTTTAGACATCTCCTACAATGAGCAGTTCTTC
CASSLDISYNEQFF
>TRBV10-3|NA|TRBJ2-7|NA
TGTGCCATCAGTGGTAGCGGCGGGCAGTACTTC
CAISGSGGQYF
>TRBV7-2|NA|TRBJ2-3|NA
TGTGCCAGCAGTCAGAATACAGATACGCAGTATTTT
CASSQNTDTQYF
>TRBV4-1|TRBD1|TRBJ1-5|NA
TGCGCCAGCAGCCCCCGGGACAGCAGCAATCAGCCCCAGCATTTT
CASSPRDSSNQPQHF
>TRBV11-3|TRBD2|TRBJ2-1|NA
TGTGCCAGCAGCCCACGGACTAGCCCCCTCTACAATGAGCAGTTCTTC
CASSPRTSPLYNEQFF
>TRBV5-4|NA|TRBJ2-1|NA
TGTGCCAGCAGCTTGGGAGGGGGGGATTACAATGAGCAGTTCTTC
CASSLGGGDYNEQFF
>TRBV28|TRBD1|TRBJ2-7|NA
TGTGCCAGCAGCGCGCCGGGACTCCCCCGGGACAGGGTCTCCTACGAGCAGTACTTC
CASSAPGLPRDRVSYEQYF
>TRBV30|NA|TRBJ2-1|NA
TGTGCCTGGAGTGTACAGGACTACAATGAGCAGTTCTTC
CAWSVQDYNEQFF
>TRBV5-1|NA|TRBJ2-7|once
TGCGCCAGCAGCCGCTCCGGGACACCAGAAGGCGAGCAGTACTTC
CASSRSGTPEGEQYF
>TRBV4-1|TRBD1|TRBJ1-4|NA
TGCGCCAGCAGCCAAGATTTTATGCAGGGGGCCGGGGAAAAACTGTTTTTT
CASSQDFMQGAGEKLFF
>TRBV6-5|NA|TRBJ1-3|NA
TGTGCCAGCAGGTCCGGGGGGATAGGAAACACCATATATTTT
CASRSGGIGNTIYF
>TRBV19|NA|TRBJ1-6|NA
TGTGCCAGTCAACTTGATGTGTCTCGTTCACCCCTCCACTTT
CASQLDVSRSPLHF
>TRBV9|TRBD1|TRBJ1-2|NA
TGTGCCAGCAGCGTCCCGGGACAGGGATCGGAAGGCTACACCTTC
CASSVPGQGSEGYTF
>TRBV9|NA|TRBJ2-5|NA
TGTGCCAGCAGCGCATGGACTGGAGGGTACCAAGAGACCCAGTACTTC
CASSAWTGGYQETQYF
>TRBV12-3/TRBV12-4|NA|TRBJ2-7|NA
TGTGCCAGCAGTCCGCCGGGGTCCTACGAGCAGTACTTC
CASSPPGSYEQYF
>TRBV7-8|TRBD1|TRBJ2-3|NA
TGTGCCAGCAGCTTACCACGGACAGGGGGCACAGATACGCAGTATTTT
CASSLPRTGGTDTQYF
>TRBV30|TRBD1|TRBJ1-6|NA
TGTGCCTGGAAAGGGACAGGGCGCTACTCACCCCTCCACTTT
CAWKGTGRYSPLHF
>TRBV5-1|TRBD2|TRBJ2-3|NA
TGCGCCAGCAGCGAGACTAGCGGGGGAATCACAGATACGCAGTATTTT
CASSETSGGITDTQYF
>TRBV12-5|NA|TRBJ1-6|NA
TGTGCTAGTATAGGACAAACAAGCTCCTATAATTCACCCCTCCACTTT
CASIGQTSSYNSPLHF
>TRBV28|TRBD2|TRBJ2-7|NA
TGTGCCAGCAGCTCGACTAGCGGGGGATACTACGAGCAGTACTTC
CASSSTSGGYYEQYF
>TRBV7-3|NA|TRBJ2-2|NA
TGTGCCACAAGGAGCGGAGCGAACACCGGGGAGCTGTTTTTT
CATRSGANTGELFF
>TRBV6-6|NA|TRBJ1-6|NA
TGTGCCAGCAGTTACAGGGGGACCAATTCACCCCTCCACTTT
CASSYRGTNSPLHF
>TRBV5-1|TRBD1|TRBJ1-1|NA
TGCGCCAGCAACTACAGACAGGGAATGTCTGAAGCTTTCTTT
CASNYRQGMSEAFF
>TRBV6-1|NA|TRBJ1-2|many
TGTGCCAGCAGTGAAGGTTGGGGCCATGGCTACACCTTC
CASSEGWGHGYTF
>TRBV19|TRBD1|TRBJ2-3|NA
TGTGCCAGTAGTATGGGGGGACAGGTCACAGATACGCAGTATTTT
CASSMGGQVTDTQYF
>TRBV24-1|NA|TRBJ2-3|NA
TGTGCCACCACCCGAGATACGCAGTATTTT
CATTRDTQYF
>TRBV9|TRBD1|TRBJ1-5|NA
TGTGCCAGCAGGGACAGGGGACCCCCCAATAGCAATCAGCCCCAGCATTTT
CASRDRGPPNSNQPQHF
>TRBV5-4|TRBD2|TRBJ2-3|NA
TGTGCCAGCAGATGGGAGGGCGCAGATACGCAGTATTTT
CASRWEGADTQYF
>TRBV5-6|NA|TRBJ1-2|NA
TGTGCCAGCAGCCCTCCTGGCGGAACTAACTATGGCTACACCTTC
CASSPPGGTNYGYTF
>TRBV7-8|TRBD1|TRBJ1-1|NA
TGTGCCAGCAGCCAACGACAGGGTCGACCTAACACTGAAGCTTTCTTT
CASSQRQGRPNTEAFF
>TRBV5-1|NA|TRBJ1-4|NA
TGCGCCAGCAGTCCATCAGGGAATAATGAAAAACTGTTTTTT
CASSPSGNNEKLFF
>TRBV2|NA|TRBJ2-1|NA
TGTGCCAGCATGACAGAAGGTCACAATGAGCAGTTCTTC
CASMTEGHNEQFF
>TRBV5-4|NA|TRBJ2-3|NA
TGTGCCAGCAGTCAGGGAAGTAGGACAGCGACAGATACGCAGTATTTT
CASSQGSRTATDTQYF
>TRBV5-4|NA|TRBJ1-2|NA
TGTGCCAGCAGCTTGGGGGCAGGTGAATATGGCTACACCTTC
CASSLGAGEYGYTF
>TRBV5-6|NA|TRBJ1-2|NA
TGTGCCAGCAGCTTGGTGAGGGGAGGGGGCTACACCTTC
CASSLVRGGGYTF
>TRBV6-5|NA|TRBJ1-2|NA
TGTGCCAGCACGAACGGGGATCACTATGGCTACACCTTC
CASTNGDHYGYTF
>TRBV5-4|TRBD2|TRBJ2-3|NA
TGTGCCAGCAGCCCGGGGGGTCTAATAGATACGCAGTATTTT
CASSPGGLIDTQYF
>TRBV7-2|NA|TRBJ1-4|NA
TGTGCCAGCAGCCAAGAACAGGGCCGTGAAAAACTGTTTTTT
CASSQEQGREKLFF
>TRBV19|TRBD1|TRBJ2-2|NA
TGTGCCAGCTATAGTGACAGGGCCACCGGGGAGCTGTTTTTT
CASYSDRATGELFF
>TRBV18|NA|TRBJ1-6|NA
TGTGCCAGCTCACCACAGGGGTCGCGTAATTCACCCCTCCACTTT
CASSPQGSRNSPLHF
>TRBV19|NA|TRBJ1-1|NA
TGTGCCAGTAGGGGCGGGGTAGGCACTGAAGCTTTCTTT
CASRGGVGTEAFF
>TRBV27|TRBD2|TRBJ2-3|NA
TGTGCCAGCAGTTTACGGCGGGGGGGCACAGATACGCAGTATTTT
CASSLRRGGTDTQYF
>TRBV7-8|NA|TRBJ1-4|NA
TGTGCCAGCAGCCCAGGGAGGGTGGGTGAAAAACTGTTTTTT
CASSPGRVGEKLFF
>TRBV6-6|NA|TRBJ2-5|NA
TGTGCCAGCAGTTACGGCTCCCAAGAGACCCAGTACTTC
CASSYGSQETQYF
>TRBV6-5|TRBD1|TRBJ1-6|once
TGTGCCAGCAGACCCCCAGGGGGGTATTCACCCCTCCACTTT
CASRPPGGYSPLHF
>TRBV19|TRBD1|TRBJ1-2|NA
TGTGCCAGTAGTAGGACGGGGACAGGGGGGAGGCATGGCTACACCTTC
CASSRTGTGGRHGYTF
>TRBV3-1/TRBV3-2|NA|TRBJ2-5|NA
TGTGCCAGCAGCCAACAGGGGGAGACCCAGTACTTC
CASSQQGETQYF
>TRBV28|TRBD1|TRBJ1-2|NA
TGTGCCAGCAGTTACCCCCTCGAGGACAGGGGGGGAGGCTACACCTTC
CASSYPLEDRGGGYTF
>TRBV6-5|NA|TRBJ1-2|NA
TGTGCCAGCAGTTCTCTCGGTCCCTATGGCTACACCTTC
CASSSLGPYGYTF